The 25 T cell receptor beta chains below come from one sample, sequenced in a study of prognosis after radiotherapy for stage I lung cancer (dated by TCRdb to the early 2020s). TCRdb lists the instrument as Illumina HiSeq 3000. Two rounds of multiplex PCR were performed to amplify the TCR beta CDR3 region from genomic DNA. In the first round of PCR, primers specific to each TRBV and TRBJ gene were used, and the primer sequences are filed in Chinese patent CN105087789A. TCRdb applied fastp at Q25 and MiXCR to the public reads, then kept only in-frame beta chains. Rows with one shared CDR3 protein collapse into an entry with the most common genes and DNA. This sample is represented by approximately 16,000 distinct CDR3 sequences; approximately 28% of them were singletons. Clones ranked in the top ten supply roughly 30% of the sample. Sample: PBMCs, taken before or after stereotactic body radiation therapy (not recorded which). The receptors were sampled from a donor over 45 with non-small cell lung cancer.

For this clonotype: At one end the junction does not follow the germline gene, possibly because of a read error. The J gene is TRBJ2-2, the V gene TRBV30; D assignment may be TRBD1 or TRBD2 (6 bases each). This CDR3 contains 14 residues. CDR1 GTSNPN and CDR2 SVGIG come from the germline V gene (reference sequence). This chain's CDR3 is CPWSRGRNTWELFF. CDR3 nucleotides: TGTCCCTGGAGTCGGGGGCGGAACACCTGGGAGCTGTTTTTT.

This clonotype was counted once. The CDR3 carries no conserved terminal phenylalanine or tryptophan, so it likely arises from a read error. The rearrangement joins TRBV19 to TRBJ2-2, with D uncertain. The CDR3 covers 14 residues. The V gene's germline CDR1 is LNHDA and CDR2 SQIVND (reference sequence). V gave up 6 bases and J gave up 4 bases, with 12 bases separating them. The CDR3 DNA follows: TGTGCCAGTAGGTTGGGTCCGGGCACCGGGGAGCTGTTTTCT. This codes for CASRLGPGTGELFS.

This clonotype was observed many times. The CDR3 nucleotides are TGCGCCAGCAGCTTGGACAGGGGGGCCCAAGAGACCCAGTACTTC. Translation gives CASSLDRGAQETQYF. The chain has TRBV5-1 and TRBJ2-5; 8 nucleotides match TRBD1. Per germline, CDR1 SGHRS and CDR2 YFSETQ. CDR3 length equals 15 residues. With V trimmed by 0 bases and J by 1 base, 2 bases remained unmatched. The entire variable domain, with the rest obtained from reference TRBV5-1 and TRBJ2-5, is as follows: KAGVTQTPRYLIKTRGQQVTLSCSPISGHRSVSWYQQTPGQGLQFLFEYFSETQRNKGNFPGRFSGRQFSNSRSEMNVSTLELGDSALYLCASSLDRGAQETQYFGPGTRLLVL.

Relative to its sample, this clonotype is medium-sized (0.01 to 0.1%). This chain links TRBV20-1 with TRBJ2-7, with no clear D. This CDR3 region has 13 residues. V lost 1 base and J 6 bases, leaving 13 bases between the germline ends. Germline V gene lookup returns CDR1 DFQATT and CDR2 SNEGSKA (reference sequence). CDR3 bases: TGCAGTGCTAGAGGTAGCACGGTTTCCGAGCAGTACTTC. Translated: CSARGSTVSEQYF.

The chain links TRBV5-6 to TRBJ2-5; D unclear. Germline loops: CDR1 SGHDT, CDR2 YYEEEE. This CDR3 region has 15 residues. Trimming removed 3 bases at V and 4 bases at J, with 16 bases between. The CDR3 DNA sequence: TGTGCCAGCAGCTGGGCCGGGCCCACGCCAGAGACCCAGTACTTC. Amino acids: CASSWAGPTPETQYF.

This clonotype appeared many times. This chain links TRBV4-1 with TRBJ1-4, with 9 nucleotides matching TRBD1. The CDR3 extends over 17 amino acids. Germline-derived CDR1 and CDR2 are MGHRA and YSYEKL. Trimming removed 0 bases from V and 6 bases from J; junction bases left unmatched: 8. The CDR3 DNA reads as TGCGCCAGCAGCCAAGAACCCACAGGGGGCGCTTATGAAAAACTGTTTTTT. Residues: CASSQEPTGGAYEKLFF.

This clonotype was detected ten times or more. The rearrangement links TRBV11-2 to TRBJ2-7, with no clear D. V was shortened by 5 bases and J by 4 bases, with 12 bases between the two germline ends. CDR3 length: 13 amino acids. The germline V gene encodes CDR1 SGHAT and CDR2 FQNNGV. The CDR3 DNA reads TGTGCCAGCAGCCCGGTAGGGCTGTACGAGCAGTACTTC. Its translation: CASSPVGLYEQYF.

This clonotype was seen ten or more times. CDR3 sequence: CASSLARRLRAEAFF. For the CDR3, the DNA is TGTGCCAGCAGCTTGGCCAGGCGCCTGAGGGCTGAAGCTTTCTTT. The rearrangement uses TRBV5-6 and TRBJ1-1; D gene unclear. V was shortened by 0 bases and J by 6 bases, with 15 bases between the two germline ends. Looked up from germline, CDR1 is SGHDT and CDR2 is YYEEEE. The CDR3 sequence is 15 residues long.

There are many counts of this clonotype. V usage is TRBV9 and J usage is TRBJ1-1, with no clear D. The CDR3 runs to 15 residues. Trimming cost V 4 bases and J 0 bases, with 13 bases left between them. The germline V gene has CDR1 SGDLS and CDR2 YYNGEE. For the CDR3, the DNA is TGTGCCAGCAGCCTCACCGGCTTCATGAACACTGAAGCTTTCTTT. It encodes CASSLTGFMNTEAFF.

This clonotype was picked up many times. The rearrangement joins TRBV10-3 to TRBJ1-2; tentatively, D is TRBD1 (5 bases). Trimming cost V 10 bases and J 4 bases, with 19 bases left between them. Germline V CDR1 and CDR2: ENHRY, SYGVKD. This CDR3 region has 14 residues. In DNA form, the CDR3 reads TGTGCCACCCACCAGGGACGGCAGTCCTATGGCTACACCTTC. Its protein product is CATHQGRQSYGYTF.

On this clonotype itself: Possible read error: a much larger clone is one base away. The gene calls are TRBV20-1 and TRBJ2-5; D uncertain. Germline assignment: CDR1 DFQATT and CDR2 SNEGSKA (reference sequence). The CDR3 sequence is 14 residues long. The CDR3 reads CSDRGDWDQETQYF. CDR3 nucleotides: TGCAGTGATAGAGGTGACTGGGACCAAGAGACCCAGTACTTC.

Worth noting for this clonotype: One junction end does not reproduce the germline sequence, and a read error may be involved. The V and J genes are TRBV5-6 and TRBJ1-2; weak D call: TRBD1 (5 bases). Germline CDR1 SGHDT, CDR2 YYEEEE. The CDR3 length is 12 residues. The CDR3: CDSSWGRGGYTF. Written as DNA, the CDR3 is TGTGACAGCAGCTGGGGACGAGGGGGCTACACCTTC.

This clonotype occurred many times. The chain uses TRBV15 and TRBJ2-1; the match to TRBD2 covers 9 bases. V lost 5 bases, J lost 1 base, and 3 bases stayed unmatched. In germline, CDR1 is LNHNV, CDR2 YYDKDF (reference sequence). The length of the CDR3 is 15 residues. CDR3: CATSRGRASYNEQFF. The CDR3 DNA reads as TGTGCCACCAGCCGCGGGAGGGCATCCTACAATGAGCAGTTCTTC. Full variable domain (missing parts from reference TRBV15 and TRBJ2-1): DAMVIQNPRYQVTQFGKPVTLSCSQTLNHNVMYWYQQKSSQAPKLLFHYYDKDFNNEADTPDNFQSRRPNTSFCFLDIRSPGLGDTAMYLCATSRGRASYNEQFFGPGTRLTVL.

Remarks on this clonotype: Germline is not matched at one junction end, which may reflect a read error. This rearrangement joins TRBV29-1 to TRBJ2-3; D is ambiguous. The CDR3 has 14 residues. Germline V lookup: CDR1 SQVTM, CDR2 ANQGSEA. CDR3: CSVSPGGSGDTKYF. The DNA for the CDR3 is TGCAGCGTGTCCCCTGGCGGTTCTGGGGATACGAAGTATTTC.

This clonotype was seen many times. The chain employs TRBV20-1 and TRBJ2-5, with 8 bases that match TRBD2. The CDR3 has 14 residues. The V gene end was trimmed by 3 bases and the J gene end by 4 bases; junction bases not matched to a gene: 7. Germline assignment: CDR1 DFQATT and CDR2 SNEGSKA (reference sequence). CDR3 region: CSARRPSGLETQYF. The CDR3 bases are TGCAGTGCTAGGCGGCCTAGCGGGTTAGAGACCCAGTACTTC.

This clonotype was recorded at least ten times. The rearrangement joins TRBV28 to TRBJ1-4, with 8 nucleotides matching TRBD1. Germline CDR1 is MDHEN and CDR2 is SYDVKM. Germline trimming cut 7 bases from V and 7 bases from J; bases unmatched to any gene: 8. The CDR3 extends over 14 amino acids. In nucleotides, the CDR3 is TGTGCCAGCACTTCAGACAGGGGCGGTGAAAAACTGTTTTTT. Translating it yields CASTSDRGGEKLFF.

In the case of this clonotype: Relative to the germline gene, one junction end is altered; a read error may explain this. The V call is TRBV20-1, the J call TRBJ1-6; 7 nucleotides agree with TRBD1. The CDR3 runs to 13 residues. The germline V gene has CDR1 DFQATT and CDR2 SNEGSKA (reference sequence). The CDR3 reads CSAQEGGRSRLNF. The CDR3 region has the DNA TGCAGTGCCCAAGAAGGGGGCAGGTCACGCCTCAACTTT.

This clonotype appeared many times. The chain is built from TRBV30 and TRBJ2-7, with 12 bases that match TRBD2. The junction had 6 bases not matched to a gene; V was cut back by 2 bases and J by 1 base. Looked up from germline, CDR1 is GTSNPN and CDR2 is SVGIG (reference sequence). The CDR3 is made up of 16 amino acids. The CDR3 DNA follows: TGTGCCTGGAGTAAGATCGGACTAGCGGGATCCTACGAGCAGTACTTC. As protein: CAWSKIGLAGSYEQYF.

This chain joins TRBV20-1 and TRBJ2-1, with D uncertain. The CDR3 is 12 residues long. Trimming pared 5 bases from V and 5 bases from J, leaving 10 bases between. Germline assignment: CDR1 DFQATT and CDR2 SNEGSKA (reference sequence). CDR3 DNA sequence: TGCAGTGCTGGTCCCGGAAACAATGAGCAGTTCTTC. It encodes CSAGPGNNEQFF.

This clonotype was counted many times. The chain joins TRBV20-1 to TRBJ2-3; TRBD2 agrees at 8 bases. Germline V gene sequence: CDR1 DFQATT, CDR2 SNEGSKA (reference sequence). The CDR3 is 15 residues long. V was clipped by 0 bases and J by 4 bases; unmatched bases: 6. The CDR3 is CSARDRAGGPDTQYF. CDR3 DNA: TGCAGTGCTAGAGATAGGGCGGGAGGCCCAGATACGCAGTATTTT.

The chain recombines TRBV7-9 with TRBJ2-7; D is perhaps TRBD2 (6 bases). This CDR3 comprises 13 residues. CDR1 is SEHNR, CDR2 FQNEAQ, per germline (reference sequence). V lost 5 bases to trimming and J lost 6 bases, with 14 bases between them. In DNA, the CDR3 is TGTGCCAGCAGCCCGGGACTTCCTAGCGAGCAGTACTTC. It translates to CASSPGLPSEQYF.

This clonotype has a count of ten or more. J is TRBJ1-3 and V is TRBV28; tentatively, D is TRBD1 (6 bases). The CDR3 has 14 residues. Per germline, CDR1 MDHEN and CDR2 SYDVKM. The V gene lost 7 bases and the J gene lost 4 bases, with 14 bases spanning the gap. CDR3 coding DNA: TGTGCCAGCACCCCTCGGAGGGGGGGAAACACCATATATTTT. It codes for CASTPRRGGNTIYF.

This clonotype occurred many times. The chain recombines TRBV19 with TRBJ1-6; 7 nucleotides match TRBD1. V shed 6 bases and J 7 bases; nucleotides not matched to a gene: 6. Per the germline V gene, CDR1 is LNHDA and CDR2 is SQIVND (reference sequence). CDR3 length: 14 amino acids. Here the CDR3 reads CASSDRVSNSPLHF. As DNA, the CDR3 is TGTGCCAGTAGCGACAGGGTTTCGAATTCACCCCTCCACTTT.

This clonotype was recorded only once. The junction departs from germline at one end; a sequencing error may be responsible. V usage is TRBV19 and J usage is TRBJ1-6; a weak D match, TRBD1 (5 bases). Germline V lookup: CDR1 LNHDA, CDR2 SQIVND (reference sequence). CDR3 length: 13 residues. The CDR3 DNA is TGTGCCAGCCTCAGGGAACCGAATTCACGCCTCCACTTT. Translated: CASLREPNSRLHF.

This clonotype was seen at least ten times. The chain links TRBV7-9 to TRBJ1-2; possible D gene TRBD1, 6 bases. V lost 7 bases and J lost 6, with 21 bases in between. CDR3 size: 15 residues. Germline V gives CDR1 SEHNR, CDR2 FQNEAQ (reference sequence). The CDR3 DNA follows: TGTGCCAGCAACCCCAGAACAGGGATAAGGGATGGCTACACCTTC. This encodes CASNPRTGIRDGYTF.